This T cell receptor (beta chain) emerged from a study of cytomegalovirus exposure and HLA in healthy donors. The CDR3 extends over 13 amino acids. CDR1 and CDR2 (germline): MDHEN, SYDVKM. Trimming took off 2 bases at V and 4 bases at J, with 8 bases between the two ends. The PCR had 60 Vbeta and 13 Jbeta primers. The data were produced by immunoSEQ multiplex PCR, yet TCRdb's version contains in-frame clones alone and is incomplete. The sample lists roughly 100,000 clones, around 70% seen once, with about a tenth in the top ten. This TCR came from a man aged 35-49 years in good health and CMV-seropositive. Sequenced: PBMCs. J is TRBJ1-1 and V is TRBV28; TRBD1 might be the D (5 bases). This CDR3 is CASSLQQVTEAFF. CDR3 bases: TGTGCCAGCAGTTTACAACAGGTCACTGAAGCTTTCTTT.